The rows below give T cell receptor beta chains drawn from one sample of a study of control samples from healthy donors and cancer patients. TCRdb's table, derived via immunoSEQ multiplex PCR, lists solely in-frame clones and lacks some. The sample lists roughly 52,000 clones, 95% to 97% occurring once. Sequences were obtained from blood. These receptors were collected from a woman in her thirties in good health. Each CDR3 is given with its conserved first and last residue. The D gene is left open where the match is weak. The listing skips clone size in some rows; elsewhere it reads once, few, many or a size class.

v_call: TRBV4-1
clone_size: NA
j_call: TRBJ1-1
d_call: TRBD1
cdr3_aa: CASSLQGDTEAFF
cdr3_nt: TGCGCCAGCAGCCTACAGGGGGACACTGAAGCTTTCTTT

v_call: TRBV5-1
clone_size: NA
j_call: TRBJ1-1
d_call: NA
cdr3_aa: CASSFLGGTEAFF
cdr3_nt: TGCGCCAGCAGCTTTCTAGGGGGCACTGAAGCTTTCTTT

v_call: TRBV6-2/TRBV6-3
clone_size: few
j_call: TRBJ1-5
d_call: NA
cdr3_aa: CASSYATVTQPQHF
cdr3_nt: TGTGCCAGCAGTTACGCTACCGTGACTCAGCCCCAGCATTTT

v_call: TRBV19
clone_size: NA
j_call: TRBJ2-1
d_call: NA
cdr3_aa: CASSTAGAYNEQFF
cdr3_nt: TGTGCCAGTAGTACAGCCGGGGCGTACAATGAGCAGTTCTTC

v_call: TRBV15
clone_size: NA
j_call: TRBJ2-3
d_call: TRBD2
cdr3_aa: CATSRGAGDGPDTQYF
cdr3_nt: TGTGCCACCAGCAGAGGAGCGGGAGACGGCCCAGATACGCAGTATTTT

v_call: TRBV12-3/TRBV12-4
clone_size: NA
j_call: TRBJ2-3
d_call: NA
cdr3_aa: CATRRGDTQYF
cdr3_nt: TGTGCCACCCGGAGAGGAGATACGCAGTATTTT

v_call: TRBV7-9
clone_size: NA
j_call: TRBJ2-2
d_call: NA
cdr3_aa: CASSLWQGYGGELFF
cdr3_nt: TGTGCCAGCAGCTTATGGCAGGGCTATGGCGGGGAGCTGTTTTTT

v_call: TRBV5-1
clone_size: NA
j_call: TRBJ1-4
d_call: TRBD1
cdr3_aa: CASSWDRGNEKLFF
cdr3_nt: TGCGCCAGCAGCTGGGACAGGGGAAATGAAAAACTGTTTTTT

v_call: TRBV2
clone_size: NA
j_call: TRBJ2-3
d_call: TRBD2
cdr3_aa: CASSERAGGTDTQYF
cdr3_nt: TGTGCCAGCAGTGAAAGGGCGGGAGGCACAGATACGCAGTATTTT

v_call: TRBV28
clone_size: NA
j_call: TRBJ2-2
d_call: TRBD2
cdr3_aa: CASSPLAGGPSGELFF
cdr3_nt: TGTGCCAGCAGCCCTCTAGCGGGAGGGCCGAGCGGGGAGCTGTTTTTT

v_call: TRBV6-5
clone_size: NA
j_call: TRBJ2-1
d_call: NA
cdr3_aa: CASSSQGSYNEQFF
cdr3_nt: TGTGCCAGCAGTTCACAGGGTTCCTACAATGAGCAGTTCTTC

v_call: TRBV7-6
clone_size: few
j_call: TRBJ1-6
d_call: NA
cdr3_aa: CASSLAGQENSPLHF
cdr3_nt: TGTGCCAGCAGCTTAGCGGGACAAGAAAATTCACCCCTCCACTTT

v_call: TRBV7-2
clone_size: NA
j_call: TRBJ2-7
d_call: NA
cdr3_aa: CASSFSAREQYF
cdr3_nt: TGTGCCAGCAGCTTCTCAGCGCGCGAGCAGTACTTC

v_call: TRBV12-5
clone_size: NA
j_call: TRBJ2-1
d_call: TRBD2
cdr3_aa: CASGFLTSGSFYNEQFF
cdr3_nt: TGTGCTAGTGGTTTCCTGACTAGCGGGAGTTTCTACAATGAGCAGTTCTTC

v_call: TRBV30
clone_size: NA
j_call: TRBJ1-1
d_call: NA
cdr3_aa: CAWSVLGVEAFF
cdr3_nt: TGTGCCTGGAGTGTACTTGGGGTAGAAGCTTTCTTT

v_call: TRBV29-1
clone_size: NA
j_call: TRBJ1-1
d_call: NA
cdr3_aa: CSVERGAGESTFF
cdr3_nt: TGCAGCGTCGAGCGGGGGGCAGGGGAGAGTACTTTCTTT

v_call: TRBV19
clone_size: once
j_call: TRBJ1-3
d_call: NA
cdr3_aa: CASSIDGGNTIYF
cdr3_nt: TGTGCCAGTAGTATCGACGGGGGAAACACCATATATTTT

v_call: TRBV19
clone_size: NA
j_call: TRBJ1-4
d_call: NA
cdr3_aa: CASSESVAIPSEKLFF
cdr3_nt: TGTGCCAGTAGCGAATCGGTCGCGATACCGAGTGAAAAACTGTTTTTT

v_call: TRBV7-3
clone_size: NA
j_call: TRBJ2-3
d_call: NA
cdr3_aa: CASSQGPGPDTQYF
cdr3_nt: TGTGCCAGCAGCCAGGGCCCCGGGCCAGATACGCAGTATTTT

v_call: TRBV19
clone_size: NA
j_call: TRBJ1-5
d_call: NA
cdr3_aa: CASSPGPGDGQPQHF
cdr3_nt: TGTGCCAGTAGCCCCGGGCCGGGGGATGGTCAGCCCCAGCATTTT

v_call: TRBV29-1
clone_size: NA
j_call: TRBJ1-1
d_call: NA
cdr3_aa: CSVEKLGGEAFF
cdr3_nt: TGCAGCGTTGAAAAGTTGGGAGGTGAAGCTTTCTTT

v_call: TRBV5-6
clone_size: NA
j_call: TRBJ2-3
d_call: NA
cdr3_aa: CASSLGGVTDTQYF
cdr3_nt: TGTGCCAGCAGCTTGGGAGGGGTCACAGATACGCAGTATTTT

v_call: TRBV28
clone_size: NA
j_call: TRBJ2-5
d_call: TRBD2
cdr3_aa: CASSMGLAGGIGETQYF
cdr3_nt: TGTGCCAGCAGTATGGGACTAGCGGGAGGCATCGGAGAGACCCAGTACTTC

v_call: TRBV28
clone_size: NA
j_call: TRBJ2-1
d_call: TRBD2
cdr3_aa: CATFPTGLAGGPLSSYNEQFF
cdr3_nt: TGTGCCACCTTTCCGACGGGACTAGCGGGAGGACCCCTCAGCTCCTACAATGAGCAGTTCTTC

v_call: TRBV2
clone_size: NA
j_call: TRBJ1-6
d_call: TRBD1
cdr3_aa: CASSPFRGENSPLHF
cdr3_nt: TGTGCCAGCAGTCCTTTCAGGGGGGAGAATTCACCCCTCCACTTT

v_call: TRBV15
clone_size: NA
j_call: TRBJ1-5
d_call: NA
cdr3_aa: CATSRDRGRSQPQHF
cdr3_nt: TGTGCCACCAGCAGAGACCGGGGAAGAAGTCAGCCCCAGCATTTT

v_call: TRBV18
clone_size: NA
j_call: TRBJ2-1
d_call: TRBD1
cdr3_aa: CASQTGTGFNEQFF
cdr3_nt: TGTGCCAGCCAGACCGGGACAGGGTTCAATGAGCAGTTCTTC

v_call: TRBV20-1
clone_size: NA
j_call: TRBJ2-1
d_call: NA
cdr3_aa: CSARDPEQFF
cdr3_nt: TGCAGTGCTAGAGATCCCGAGCAGTTCTTC

v_call: TRBV24-1
clone_size: once
j_call: TRBJ2-5
d_call: NA
cdr3_aa: CATRQGETQYF
cdr3_nt: TGTGCCACCAGACAGGGTGAGACCCAGTACTTC

v_call: TRBV10-3
clone_size: NA
j_call: TRBJ2-1
d_call: TRBD1
cdr3_aa: CAISESGTGFNEQFF
cdr3_nt: TGTGCCATCAGTGAGTCAGGGACAGGGTTCAATGAGCAGTTCTTC

v_call: TRBV19
clone_size: NA
j_call: TRBJ1-1
d_call: NA
cdr3_aa: CASSIGPWNTEAFF
cdr3_nt: TGTGCCAGTAGTATCGGACCGTGGAACACTGAAGCTTTCTTT

v_call: TRBV28
clone_size: NA
j_call: TRBJ1-2
d_call: TRBD1
cdr3_aa: CASLDREDYGYTF
cdr3_nt: TGTGCCAGTTTGGACAGGGAGGACTATGGCTACACCTTC

v_call: TRBV15
clone_size: NA
j_call: TRBJ2-7
d_call: NA
cdr3_aa: CATSRSGTGVYEQYF
cdr3_nt: TGTGCCACCAGCAGGTCAGGGACTGGGGTTTACGAGCAGTACTTC

v_call: TRBV29-1
clone_size: NA
j_call: TRBJ2-7
d_call: TRBD1
cdr3_aa: CSVEDLGQGNEQYF
cdr3_nt: TGCAGCGTTGAAGATTTGGGACAGGGAAACGAGCAGTACTTC

v_call: TRBV5-1
clone_size: NA
j_call: TRBJ2-7
d_call: TRBD1
cdr3_aa: CASSLEIGQGYEQYF
cdr3_nt: TGCGCCAGCAGCTTGGAAATTGGACAGGGCTACGAGCAGTACTTC

v_call: TRBV6-6
clone_size: NA
j_call: TRBJ2-7
d_call: NA
cdr3_aa: CASSQEAYEQYF
cdr3_nt: TGTGCCAGCAGCCAAGAGGCCTACGAGCAGTACTTC

v_call: TRBV2
clone_size: NA
j_call: TRBJ2-1
d_call: NA
cdr3_aa: CASRGLDHAGNEQFF
cdr3_nt: TGTGCCAGCAGGGGCTTAGATCATGCGGGTAATGAGCAGTTCTTC

v_call: TRBV11-2
clone_size: NA
j_call: TRBJ1-2
d_call: NA
cdr3_aa: CASSLESRGFAF
cdr3_nt: TGTGCCAGCAGCTTAGAAAGTAGGGGGTTCGCCTTC

v_call: TRBV19
clone_size: NA
j_call: TRBJ2-5
d_call: NA
cdr3_aa: CASSPKGVRETQYF
cdr3_nt: TGTGCCAGTAGTCCCAAGGGCGTCCGTGAGACCCAGTACTTC

v_call: TRBV6-5
clone_size: once
j_call: TRBJ2-1
d_call: NA
cdr3_aa: CASSSSINEQFF
cdr3_nt: TGTGCCAGCAGTTCCTCAATCAATGAGCAGTTCTTC

v_call: TRBV12-3/TRBV12-4
clone_size: NA
j_call: TRBJ1-2
d_call: NA
cdr3_aa: CASSSLTGYGYTF
cdr3_nt: TGTGCCAGCAGTTCCCTGACAGGCTATGGCTACACCTTC

v_call: TRBV3-1/TRBV3-2
clone_size: NA
j_call: TRBJ2-3
d_call: NA
cdr3_aa: CASSPRALTGTDTQYF
cdr3_nt: TGTGCCAGCAGTCCAAGAGCCCTGACAGGCACAGATACGCAGTATTTT

v_call: TRBV6-4
clone_size: NA
j_call: TRBJ2-1
d_call: NA
cdr3_aa: CASSDTPGGNEQFF
cdr3_nt: TGTGCCAGCAGTGACACGCCCGGGGGCAATGAGCAGTTCTTC

v_call: TRBV11-3
clone_size: NA
j_call: TRBJ2-1
d_call: NA
cdr3_aa: CASSLTGDNEQFF
cdr3_nt: TGTGCCAGCAGCCTGACAGGAGACAATGAGCAGTTCTTC

v_call: TRBV28
clone_size: NA
j_call: TRBJ2-7
d_call: NA
cdr3_aa: CASSSPRTAHEQYF
cdr3_nt: TGTGCCAGCAGTTCCCCCCGGACAGCGCACGAGCAGTACTTC

v_call: TRBV4-2
clone_size: NA
j_call: TRBJ2-3
d_call: NA
cdr3_aa: CASSQERGGGSTDTQYF
cdr3_nt: TGTGCCAGCAGCCAAGAACGGGGAGGGGGCAGCACAGATACGCAGTATTTT

v_call: TRBV5-6
clone_size: NA
j_call: TRBJ1-1
d_call: TRBD1
cdr3_aa: CASSWTGIEAFF
cdr3_nt: TGTGCCAGCAGCTGGACAGGGATTGAAGCTTTCTTT

v_call: TRBV28
clone_size: NA
j_call: TRBJ2-7
d_call: TRBD2
cdr3_aa: CASTGGSTYEQYF
cdr3_nt: TGTGCCAGCACGGGCGGGAGTACCTACGAGCAGTACTTC

v_call: TRBV5-1
clone_size: NA
j_call: TRBJ1-3
d_call: NA
cdr3_aa: CASSLSAESSGNTIYF
cdr3_nt: TGCGCCAGCAGCTTGTCTGCAGAGAGCTCTGGAAACACCATATATTTT

v_call: TRBV6-5
clone_size: NA
j_call: TRBJ2-5
d_call: TRBD2
cdr3_aa: CASGLGGGETQYF
cdr3_nt: TGTGCCAGCGGACTGGGCGGGGGAGAGACCCAGTACTTC

v_call: TRBV19
clone_size: NA
j_call: TRBJ1-2
d_call: NA
cdr3_aa: CASRPPGSRGYGYTF
cdr3_nt: TGTGCCAGTAGACCCCCCGGGTCGAGAGGCTATGGCTACACCTTC

v_call: TRBV13
clone_size: NA
j_call: TRBJ1-2
d_call: TRBD1
cdr3_aa: CASSAGGAGYGYTF
cdr3_nt: TGTGCCAGCAGCGCAGGGGGCGCAGGCTATGGCTACACCTTC

v_call: TRBV7-8
clone_size: NA
j_call: TRBJ2-7
d_call: NA
cdr3_aa: CASSATLGREAYEQYF
cdr3_nt: TGTGCCAGCAGCGCCACGTTGGGCAGGGAAGCCTACGAGCAGTACTTC

v_call: TRBV4-1
clone_size: NA
j_call: TRBJ2-2
d_call: NA
cdr3_aa: CASSQGLETTGELFF
cdr3_nt: TGCGCCAGCAGCCAAGGTTTAGAAACCACCGGGGAGCTGTTTTTT

v_call: TRBV10-2
clone_size: NA
j_call: TRBJ1-1
d_call: NA
cdr3_aa: CASSFDGNTEAFF
cdr3_nt: TGCGCCAGCAGCTTCGACGGGAACACTGAAGCTTTCTTT

v_call: TRBV30
clone_size: NA
j_call: TRBJ1-5
d_call: NA
cdr3_aa: CAWSNGNDQPQHF
cdr3_nt: TGTGCCTGGAGTAACGGGAACGATCAGCCCCAGCATTTT

v_call: TRBV12-5
clone_size: NA
j_call: TRBJ1-4
d_call: TRBD1
cdr3_aa: CASGPGQGVRKLFF
cdr3_nt: TGTGCTAGTGGACCGGGACAGGGGGTGAGAAAACTGTTTTTT

v_call: TRBV30
clone_size: NA
j_call: TRBJ1-2
d_call: NA
cdr3_aa: CAWSERRTYGYTF
cdr3_nt: TGTGCCTGGAGCGAAAGGCGGACCTATGGCTACACCTTC

v_call: TRBV5-6
clone_size: NA
j_call: TRBJ1-6
d_call: NA
cdr3_aa: CASSSTYRVNSPLHF
cdr3_nt: TGTGCCAGCAGCTCCACCTACAGGGTGAATTCACCCCTCCACTTT